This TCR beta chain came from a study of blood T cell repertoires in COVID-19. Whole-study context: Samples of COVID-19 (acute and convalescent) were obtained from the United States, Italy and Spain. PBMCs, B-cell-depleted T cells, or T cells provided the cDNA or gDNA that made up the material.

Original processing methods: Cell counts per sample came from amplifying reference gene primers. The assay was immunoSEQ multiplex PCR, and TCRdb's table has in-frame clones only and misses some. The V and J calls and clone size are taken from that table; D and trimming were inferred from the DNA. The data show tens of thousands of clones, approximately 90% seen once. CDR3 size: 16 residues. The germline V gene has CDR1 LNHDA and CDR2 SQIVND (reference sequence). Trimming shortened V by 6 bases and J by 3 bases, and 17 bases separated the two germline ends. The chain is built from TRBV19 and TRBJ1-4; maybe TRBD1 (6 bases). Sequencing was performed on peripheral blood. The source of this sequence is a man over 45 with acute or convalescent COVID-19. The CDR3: CASSNDRRQANEKLFF. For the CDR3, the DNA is TGTGCCAGTAGCAACGACAGGCGCCAGGCTAATGAAAAACTGTTTTTT.